This TCR beta chain was obtained from a study of T-cell memory formation after mild COVID-19. Germline V gene data show CDR1 as SGHNT and CDR2 as YYREEE (reference sequence). J lost 3 bases, V lost 2 bases, and 2 bases had no gene match. This CDR3 spans 15 amino acids. In TCRdb, the 5' RACE reads were re-called with MiXCR into one record per CDR3 protein. Of about 350,000 distinct CDR3 sequences detected, roughly an eighth appear once; the ten largest clones hold approximately 21%. The sequence came from a man in his late teens or twenties who had mild COVID-19 (a few samples of this study predate the infection). Cell type and time point are not known. The chain has TRBV5-4 and TRBJ2-7; 13 bases match TRBD2. What was sequenced was PBMCs or a T cell subset sorted from them (not recorded which). CDR3 DNA sequence: TGTGCCAGCAGCTTCGGGACTAGCGGGGACTACGAGCAGTACGTC. The encoded protein is CASSFGTSGDYEQYV.